The 9 T cell receptor beta chains below all came from one sample that was sequenced in a study of blood T cell repertoires in COVID-19. Only in-frame clones appear in the TCRdb table, and some are missing; sequencing was by immunoSEQ multiplex PCR. The repertoire consists of tens of thousands of clones, with about 93% occurring once and the leading ten covering 0.65% to 0.95%. The sample consisted of peripheral blood. These receptors all come from a woman aged 80 or over with acute or convalescent COVID-19.

In the case of this clone: Other nucleotide sequences in the sample specify the same CDR3. The chain joins TRBV28 to TRBJ1-5; 8 bases line up with TRBD1. The V gene end was trimmed by 6 bases and the J gene end by 6 bases; junction bases not matched to a gene: 7. The CDR3 has 14 residues. Germline assignment: CDR1 MDHEN and CDR2 SYDVKM. The CDR3 bases are TGTGCCAGCAGCTTCGGGACAGGATCTCAGCCCCAGCATTTT. Protein: CASSFGTGSQPQHF.

V and J are TRBV5-4 and TRBJ2-2; 8 nucleotides match TRBD2. There are 17 residues in the CDR3. V shed 4 bases and J 5 bases; nucleotides not matched to a gene: 13. The germline V gene has CDR1 SGHNT and CDR2 YYREEE (reference sequence). This chain's CDR3 is CASSPRGGGSTTGELFF. The CDR3 DNA reads TGTGCCAGCAGCCCCCGGGGGGGCGGGTCTACTACCGGGGAGCTGTTTTTT.

The chain joins TRBV25-1 to TRBJ1-2; D is perhaps TRBD1 (6 bases). The CDR3 length is 12 residues. Germline CDR1 reads MGHDK; CDR2 reads SYGVNS. V lost 5 bases to trimming and J lost 4 bases, with 8 bases between them. CDR3 bases: TGTGCCAGCAGTCAGGGGTTCTATGGCTACACCTTC. Its translation: CASSQGFYGYTF.

The chain joins TRBV5-4 to TRBJ2-7; 7 nucleotides agree with TRBD1. CDR3 length: 13 amino acids. Losses at the gene ends were 4 bases for V and 5 bases for J; bases not matched to a gene: 6. The germline V gene has CDR1 SGHNT and CDR2 YYREEE (reference sequence). In DNA form, the CDR3 reads TGTGCCAGCAGCAGCAAAGGGGGCGACGAGCAGTACTTC. Amino acid sequence: CASSSKGGDEQYF.

V is TRBV6-1 and J is TRBJ2-7; 9 bases are shared with TRBD2. The J segment lost 6 bases and the V segment lost 1 base, leaving 7 bases of the junction unmatched. Looked up from germline, CDR1 is MNHNS and CDR2 is SASEGT. The CDR3 extends over 15 amino acids. Here the CDR3 DNA reads TGTGCCAGCAGTGAAGACATGGCGGGGGGGCGCGAGCAGTACTTC. Its protein is CASSEDMAGGREQYF.

The chain couples TRBV5-1 to TRBJ2-2; TRBD2 is a possible D gene (6 bases). CDR3 length: 16 residues. The germline V and J ends were trimmed by 3 bases and 4 bases, with 16 bases remaining between them. Germline CDR1 and CDR2: SGHRS and YFSETQ. CDR3 residues: CASSSDGGGSTGELFF. For the CDR3, the DNA is TGCGCCAGCAGCTCCGACGGGGGAGGTAGCACCGGGGAGCTGTTTTTT. Drawing the rest from reference TRBV5-1 and TRBJ2-2, the complete variable domain is KAGVTQTPRYLIKTRGQQVTLSCSPISGHRSVSWYQQTPGQGLQFLFEYFSETQRNKGNFPGRFSGRQFSNSRSEMNVSTLELGDSALYLCASSSDGGGSTGELFFGEGSRLTVL.

On this clone: One junction end disagrees with the germline gene, perhaps due to a read error. The chain has TRBV11-2 and TRBJ2-7; D gene uncertain. This CDR3 contains 11 residues. The germline V gene encodes CDR1 SGHAT and CDR2 FQNNGV. CDR3 bases: TGTGCCAGCAGCTTAGGCTACGCGCAGTACTTC. Encoded protein: CASSLGYAQYF. Looking up the rest from reference TRBV11-2 and TRBJ2-7 gives the full variable domain: EAGVAQSPRYKIIEKRQSVAFWCNPISGHATLYWYQQILGQGPKLLIQFQNNGVVDDSQLPKDRFSAERLKGVDSTLKIQPAKLEDSAVYLCASSLGYAQYFGPGTRLTVT.

The J gene is TRBJ2-7, the V gene TRBV5-4, with 7 positions matching TRBD1. The germline V gene has CDR1 SGHNT and CDR2 YYREEE (reference sequence). The CDR3 covers 13 residues. Germline trimming cut 1 base from V and 3 bases from J; bases unmatched to any gene: 1. CDR3 sequence (DNA): TGTGCCAGCAGCTTGTCAGGGGGCTACGAGCAGTACTTC. It translates to CASSLSGGYEQYF.

The chain is built from TRBV15 and TRBJ2-5, with D maybe TRBD1 (6 bases). CDR3 length equals 16 residues. In germline, CDR1 is LNHNV, CDR2 YYDKDF (reference sequence). Trimming stripped 0 bases from V and 2 bases from J, with 13 bases between. CDR3 in amino acids: CATSRDGTIPQETQYF. CDR3 sequence (DNA): TGTGCCACCAGCAGAGACGGGACAATACCTCAAGAGACCCAGTACTTC.